Listed here are 7 T cell receptor beta chains from one sample, sequenced in a study of T cell repertoires in cytomegalovirus infection. TCRdb processed the reads anew with MiXCR; each CDR3 protein has one entry. The repertoire has about 680,000 distinct CDR3 sequences, roughly 26% of them found once; the top ten carry 8%. Sequencing was performed on CD8+ T cells from PBMCs. The source is a human donor in good health (CMV status not recorded). Some clones in this sample may be carry-over from other donors' samples.

This clonotype was seen a few times. This chain links TRBV7-9 with TRBJ2-7; 9 bases are a match to TRBD1. The CDR3 contains 16 residues. Unmatched junction bases numbered 9, after V lost 5 bases and J lost 1 base. Germline assignment: CDR1 SEHNR and CDR2 FQNEAQ (reference sequence). The CDR3 sequence: CASSTPRDRDSYEQYF. The CDR3 DNA reads TGTGCCAGCAGCACTCCCCGGGACAGGGATTCCTACGAGCAGTACTTC.

The chain recombines TRBV10-3 with TRBJ2-7; 8 bases agree with TRBD2. Per the germline V gene, CDR1 is ENHRY and CDR2 is SYGVKD. Trimming at V came to 4 bases and at J to 1 base, leaving 0 bases not matched to a gene. The CDR3 covers 13 residues. In DNA, the CDR3 is TGTGCCATCAGTGGCGGGGGGTCCTACGAGCAGTACGTC. This codes for CAISGGGSYEQYV.

This chain uses TRBV13 with TRBJ2-5; 10 bases map to TRBD1. The CDR3 contains 15 residues. Losses at the gene ends were 3 bases for V and 2 bases for J; bases not matched to a gene: 3. In germline, CDR1 is PRHDT, CDR2 FYEKMQ (reference sequence). DNA of the CDR3: TGTGCCAGCAGCTTGGGACAGGGGTTACAAGAGACCCAGTACTTC. This codes for CASSLGQGLQETQYF.

The table lists this clonotype with a few counts. The V gene is TRBV19, the J gene TRBJ1-2, with D perhaps matching TRBD1 (5 bases). The germline CDR1 and CDR2 sequences are LNHDA and SQIVND (reference sequence). CDR3 length equals 13 residues. The V gene lost 8 bases and the J gene lost 4 bases, with 14 bases spanning the gap. This chain's CDR3 is CASSGTPIYGYTF. Written as DNA, the CDR3 is TGTGCCAGTTCCGGGACGCCTATCTATGGCTACACCTTC. Using reference TRBV19 and TRBJ1-2 for the parts outside the CDR3, the full variable domain is DGGITQSPKYLFRKEGQNVTLSCEQNLNHDAMYWYRQDPGQGLRLIYYSQIVNDFQKGDIAEGYSVSREKKESFPLTVTSAQKNPTAFYLCASSGTPIYGYTFGSGTRLTVV.

The rearrangement joins TRBV7-9 to TRBJ2-7; 10 nucleotides agree with TRBD1. After removal of 5 bases from V and 5 bases from J, the junction contained 3 bases not matched to a gene. The germline gives CDR1 SEHNR, CDR2 FQNEAQ (reference sequence). The CDR3 extends over 13 amino acids. The CDR3 DNA reads TGTGCCAGCAGCCGTGGGACAGGGGACGAGCAGTACGTC. Translated, it gives CASSRGTGDEQYV.

This clonotype was picked up a small number of times. V usage is TRBV19 and J usage is TRBJ1-1; no definite D call. CDR1 is LNHDA and CDR2 is SQIVND in the germline V gene (reference sequence). The CDR3 covers 13 residues. Trimming removed 3 bases at V and 0 bases at J, with 5 bases between. CDR3 in amino acids: CASSILMNTEAFF. Written as DNA, the CDR3 is TGTGCCAGTAGTATCTTAATGAACACTGAAGCTTTCTTT.

This clonotype has more than one count but fewer than ten. The chain joins TRBV27 to TRBJ2-7, with a possible D match to TRBD1 (6 bases). Germline loops: CDR1 MNHEY, CDR2 SMNVEV (reference sequence). The CDR3 has 12 residues. V was pared by 6 bases and J by 3 bases, with 9 bases between. The CDR3 DNA reads as TGTGCCAGCAGAGGGACAATCTACGAGCAGTACGTC. Translating gives CASRGTIYEQYV.